The 3 T cell receptor beta chains given below trace back to one sample, sequenced in a study of blood T cell repertoires in COVID-19. TCRdb keeps only in-frame clones here, not all; method: immunoSEQ multiplex PCR. The table shows 200,000 to 250,000 clones, with around four fifths occurring only once. Sequenced material: peripheral blood. These TCRs come from a man aged 30 to 39 with active or convalescent COVID-19.

This chain uses TRBV19 with TRBJ1-2, with 8 bases aligning to TRBD1. The CDR3 is made up of 11 amino acids. Germline values: CDR1 LNHDA, CDR2 SQIVND (reference sequence). V lost 10 bases, J lost 10 bases, and 8 bases stayed unmatched. In DNA, the CDR3 is TGTGCCACCCGCCGGGACAGGTTCTACACCTTC. Amino acids: CATRRDRFYTF.

This chain's CDR3 is CASSLIQGSGNTIYF. The CDR3 region has the DNA TGTGCCAGCAGCCTCATACAGGGCTCTGGAAACACCATATATTTT. The chain combines TRBV4-2 with TRBJ1-3; weak D call: TRBD1 (6 bases). V was pared by 4 bases and J by 0 bases, with 10 bases between. Germline V gene lookup returns CDR1 LGHNA and CDR2 YNFKEQ. The CDR3 has 15 residues.

The J gene is TRBJ2-3, the V gene TRBV3-1 (or the pseudogene TRBV3-2); D ambiguous. V was pared by 3 bases and J by 3 bases, with 7 bases between. This CDR3 has 13 amino acids. Looked up from germline, CDR1 is LGHDT and CDR2 is YNNKEL (reference sequence). The CDR3 reads CASSHLGTDTQYF. CDR3 DNA: TGTGCCAGCAGCCACCTAGGAACAGATACGCAGTATTTT.